These 21 T cell receptor beta chains came from one sample sequenced in a study of cytomegalovirus exposure and HLA in healthy donors. Data came from immunoSEQ multiplex PCR; TCRdb stores just in-frame clones and leaves some out. Here the sample spans 150,000 or so clones, approximately 89% being singletons. Sequenced: PBMCs. These receptors were obtained from a man between 18 and 35 years old in good health and CMV-seropositive.

The rearrangement uses TRBV7-9 and TRBJ2-7; 7 bases agree with TRBD1. CDR1 SEHNR and CDR2 FQNEAQ come from the germline V gene (reference sequence). The trim removed 5 bases at V and 2 bases at J, leaving 6 bases unmatched. This CDR3 region has 14 residues. Here the CDR3 DNA reads TGTGCCAGCAGCACGGACAGGTCCACCTACGAGCAGTACTTC. Its translation: CASSTDRSTYEQYF. Drawing the rest from reference TRBV7-9 and TRBJ2-7, the complete variable domain is DTGVSQNPRHKITKRGQNVTFRCDPISEHNRLYWYRQTLGQGPEFLTYFQNEAQLEKSRLLSDRFSAERPKGSFSTLEIQRTEQGDSAMYLCASSTDRSTYEQYFGPGTRLTVT.

This clone was counted once. The J gene is TRBJ2-5, the V gene TRBV5-5; D possibly corresponds to TRBD1 (5 bases). Between the trimmed V and J ends, which lost 2 bases and 5 bases, there was a span of 13 bases. Germline V gene data show CDR1 as SGHKS and CDR2 as YYEKEE (reference sequence). This CDR3 comprises 14 residues. CDR3 sequence (DNA): TGTGCCAGCAGCTTTTGGACCTCAGGGGAGACCCAGTACTTC. Translating it yields CASSFWTSGETQYF.

This chain connects TRBV5-1 to TRBJ1-1; TRBD1 might be the D (6 bases). V lost 7 bases to trimming and J lost 0 bases, with 16 bases between them. The length of the CDR3 is 15 residues. The germline V gene encodes CDR1 SGHRS and CDR2 YFSETQ. CDR3 residues: CASDPTGNLNTEAFF. Written as DNA, the CDR3 is TGCGCCAGCGACCCGACAGGCAATCTGAACACTGAAGCTTTCTTT.

J is TRBJ2-7 and V is TRBV5-1; 7 bases are a match to TRBD1. V shed 2 bases, J shed 7 bases, and the junction held 9 bases outside the gene matches. Germline V gene sequence: CDR1 SGHRS, CDR2 YFSETQ. The CDR3 has 14 amino acids. CDR3 loop: CASSFRQGSGEQYF. The DNA of the CDR3 is TGCGCCAGCAGCTTTCGACAGGGTAGTGGGGAGCAGTACTTC.

The V gene is TRBV7-9, the J gene TRBJ2-5; 8 bases match TRBD1. Germline V gene lookup returns CDR1 SEHNR and CDR2 FQNEAQ (reference sequence). V dropped 5 bases and J dropped 6; count of bases not matched to a gene: 11. This CDR3 is built from 15 residues. The CDR3 region is CASSPAGQGGQTQYF. The CDR3 bases are TGTGCCAGCAGCCCCGCAGGACAGGGAGGACAGACCCAGTACTTC.

This clone was detected once. The chain uses TRBV25-1 and TRBJ2-1; 9 positions agree with TRBD1. Germline V lookup: CDR1 MGHDK, CDR2 SYGVNS. V shed 6 bases and J 5 bases; nucleotides not matched to a gene: 8. This CDR3 is 15 amino acids long. The CDR3 here is CASSPGTGYDNEQFF. As DNA, the CDR3 is TGTGCCAGCAGCCCGGGGACAGGGTACGACAATGAGCAGTTCTTC.

The chain employs TRBV4-3 and TRBJ2-3; TRBD2 agrees at 11 bases. This CDR3 comprises 15 residues. In germline, CDR1 is LGHNA, CDR2 YSLEER. Unmatched junction bases numbered 4, after V lost 1 base and J lost 7 bases. The CDR3, as DNA: TGCGCCAGCAGCCAAGCTAGCGGGGGGCCGAATACGCAGTATTTT. Its translation: CASSQASGGPNTQYF.

This clone showed up just once. This chain links TRBV4-2 with TRBJ2-3, with D maybe TRBD2 (5 bases). The CDR3 has 17 amino acids. Germline CDR1 reads LGHNA; CDR2 reads YNFKEQ. V was pared by 1 base and J by 8 bases, with 22 bases between. The CDR3 DNA is TGTGCCAGCAGCCAAGTAGGGAACGACCCCCCCGAGGGTACGCAGTATTTT. Its translation is CASSQVGNDPPEGTQYF.

The rearrangement links TRBV15 to TRBJ2-5; 9 bases match TRBD1. The CDR3 sequence is 15 residues long. With V trimmed by 2 bases and J by 1 base, 2 bases remained unmatched. The germline V gene has CDR1 LNHNV and CDR2 YYDKDF (reference sequence). Here the CDR3 reads CATSRPGQGQETQYF. As DNA, the CDR3 is TGTGCCACCAGCAGACCGGGACAGGGCCAAGAGACCCAGTACTTC.

The chain is built from TRBV5-5 and TRBJ1-6, with TRBD1 identical over 9 bases. The germline V gene has CDR1 SGHKS and CDR2 YYEKEE (reference sequence). Trimming removed 3 bases from V and 3 bases from J; junction bases left unmatched: 7. This CDR3 has 17 amino acids. For the CDR3, the DNA is TGTGCCAGCAGCTATACTCAGACAGGGGGCTATAATTCACCCCTCCACTTT. Its translation: CASSYTQTGGYNSPLHF.

This chain links TRBV14 with TRBJ2-7; a possible D gene is TRBD2 (6 bases). Trimming pared 3 bases from V and 7 bases from J, leaving 16 bases between. The germline V gene has CDR1 SGHDN and CDR2 FVKESK. The length of the CDR3 is 14 residues. Here the CDR3 DNA reads TGTGCCAGCAGCCACCAGGGCGGGATCAGGGAGCAGTACTTC. It yields the protein CASSHQGGIREQYF.

This chain links TRBV6-6 with TRBJ2-1, with D possibly matching TRBD2 (5 bases). The CDR3 contains 13 residues. Trimming stripped 9 bases from V and 2 bases from J, with 11 bases between. Germline V lookup: CDR1 MNHNY, CDR2 SVGAGI (reference sequence). This CDR3 is CASFLAAYNEQFF. The CDR3 DNA reads as TGTGCCAGTTTCCTAGCAGCCTACAATGAGCAGTTCTTC.

V and J are TRBV18 and TRBJ2-7; D gene uncertain. V gave up 1 base and J gave up 4 bases, with 14 bases separating them. This CDR3 is built from 15 residues. From germline, CDR1 is KGHSH and CDR2 LQKENI. This CDR3 reads CASSPRTAAGYEQYF. The DNA for the CDR3 is TGTGCCAGCTCACCACGAACGGCGGCCGGGTACGAGCAGTACTTC.

This rearrangement joins TRBV7-2 to TRBJ2-1; 7 bases are a match to TRBD1. Per germline, CDR1 SGHTA and CDR2 FQGNSA. Unmatched junction bases numbered 0, after V lost 6 bases and J lost 4 bases. The CDR3 consists of 12 residues. CDR3 protein: CASRQGYNEQFF. In DNA form, the CDR3 reads TGTGCCAGCAGACAGGGGTACAATGAGCAGTTCTTC.

A few counts support this clone. The chain couples TRBV30 to TRBJ2-5; TRBD2 agrees at 8 bases. The CDR3 is 14 residues long. Trimming cost V 5 bases and J 0 bases; bases outside gene matches: 5. Germline CDR1 GTSNPN, CDR2 SVGIG (reference sequence). CDR3 residues: CAWSSSGYQETQYF. CDR3 nucleotide sequence: TGTGCCTGGTCGTCTAGCGGGTACCAAGAGACCCAGTACTTC.

The V call is TRBV4-1, the J call TRBJ2-2; D is ambiguous. This CDR3 has 18 amino acids. Germline V lookup: CDR1 MGHRA, CDR2 YSYEKL. V was pared by 4 bases and J by 0 bases, with 18 bases between. CDR3 amino acids: CASSRTDIRFSNTGELFF. As DNA, the CDR3 is TGCGCCAGCAGCCGCACAGACATCAGGTTTTCGAACACCGGGGAGCTGTTTTTT.

This clone was recorded a few times. The V gene is TRBV6-5, the J gene TRBJ1-1, with 8 bases aligning to TRBD1. The CDR3 has 13 residues. Germline lookup yields CDR1 MNHEY and CDR2 SVGAGI. Germline trimming cut 8 bases from V and 11 bases from J; bases unmatched to any gene: 13. CDR3 residues: CASGAGGAVRAFF. For the CDR3, the DNA is TGTGCCAGCGGAGCAGGGGGCGCGGTACGCGCTTTCTTT.

The V gene is TRBV9, the J gene TRBJ2-7; TRBD1 might be the D (6 bases). CDR3 length: 14 amino acids. Trimming cost V 2 bases and J 1 base, with 10 bases left between them. Germline V gives CDR1 SGDLS, CDR2 YYNGEE. CDR3 region: CASSVLDSSYEQYF. The CDR3 DNA sequence: TGTGCCAGCAGCGTCCTGGACAGTTCCTACGAGCAGTACTTC.

This clone was picked up one time. This rearrangement joins TRBV18 to TRBJ1-2; D unresolved. This CDR3 has 13 amino acids. V lost 3 bases to trimming and J lost 6 bases, with 11 bases between them. Germline lookup yields CDR1 KGHSH and CDR2 LQKENI. The DNA of the CDR3 is TGTGCCAGCTCACCGGGAGAGGAGGATGGCTACACCTTC. It yields the protein CASSPGEEDGYTF.

The chain joins TRBV5-4 to TRBJ1-2, with D tentatively TRBD1 (6 bases). CDR1 is SGHNT and CDR2 is YYREEE in the germline V gene (reference sequence). Trimming removed 2 bases from V and 3 bases from J, with 11 bases in between. This CDR3 contains 14 residues. The CDR3 DNA is TGTGCCAGCAGCTTCCCACAGGGACACTATGGCTACACCTTC. It translates to CASSFPQGHYGYTF.

Here the CDR3 DNA reads TGTGCCACCCGACCGACAGGGTCGAGTGGTGCCGGGGAGCTGTTTTTT. This codes for CATRPTGSSGAGELFF. The chain uses TRBV10-3 and TRBJ2-2; TRBD1 aligns across 7 bases. The CDR3 has 16 amino acids. The germline V gene has CDR1 ENHRY and CDR2 SYGVKD. V was clipped by 10 bases and J by 6 bases; unmatched bases: 17.